The rows below give T cell receptor beta chains drawn from one sample of a study of lymphopenia after photon versus proton radiotherapy. Profiled with immunoSEQ multiplex PCR; TCRdb holds only in-frame clones, not every one. The sample lists fewer than 25,000 clones, around four fifths seen once, with 2.9% in the top ten. The specimen comprised peripheral blood, sampled from a patient treated with photon-based radiotherapy. These receptors were taken from a woman aged 50 to 60 with pancreatic cancer. The CDR3 runs from the conserved cysteine through the conserved F or W. The D gene is left open where the match is weak. A clone size is listed for some rows: how often the clone was seen (once, few, many), or a class if it is expanded.

V gene,D gene,J gene,clone size,CDR3 protein,CDR3 DNA
TRBV4-3,.,TRBJ1-4,.,CASSQETGPNEKLFF,TGCGCCAGCAGCCAAGAAACCGGGCCGAATGAAAAACTGTTTTTT
TRBV9,.,TRBJ2-5,once,CASSANQETQYF,TGTGCCAGCAGCGCCAACCAAGAGACCCAGTACTTC
TRBV5-8,.,TRBJ2-7,.,CASSLRAAGSYEQYF,TGTGCCAGCAGCTTAAGGGCAGCTGGCTCCTACGAGCAGTACTTC
TRBV19,.,TRBJ2-3,.,CASSLGGRGVGTDTQYF,TGTGCCAGTAGCCTCGGGGGCAGGGGCGTGGGCACAGATACGCAGTATTTT
TRBV5-4,.,TRBJ2-7,.,CASSLDVGSNYEQYF,TGTGCCAGCAGCTTGGACGTGGGATCTAACTACGAGCAGTACTTC
TRBV15,.,TRBJ1-4,.,CATRMVGTANEKLFF,TGTGCCACCAGGATGGTGGGGACGGCCAATGAAAAACTGTTTTTT
TRBV20-1,.,TRBJ2-1,.,CSAREHEQFF,TGCAGTGCTAGAGAACATGAGCAGTTCTTC
TRBV4-3,TRBD2,TRBJ2-3,once,CASSRGGTDTQYF,TGCGCCAGCAGCCGCGGGGGTACAGATACGCAGTATTTT
TRBV7-9,.,TRBJ2-7,.,CASSLVPYEQYF,TGTGCCAGCAGCTTAGTCCCCTACGAGCAGTACTTC
TRBV5-1,.,TRBJ2-7,.,CASSLVGSVGDEQYF,TGCGCCAGCAGCCTGGTTGGCTCCGTGGGGGACGAGCAGTACTTC
TRBV9,.,TRBJ2-7,.,CASSVGGDTPEQYF,TGTGCCAGCAGCGTAGGGGGGGACACTCCGGAGCAGTACTTC
TRBV5-4,.,TRBJ2-2,.,CASSSEPSNTGELFF,TGTGCCAGCAGTTCGGAACCATCGAACACCGGGGAGCTGTTTTTT
TRBV14,.,TRBJ1-1,few,CASSQGLGGSVGTEAFF,TGTGCCAGCAGCCAAGGATTGGGGGGCTCGGTCGGCACTGAAGCTTTCTTT
TRBV29-1,.,TRBJ2-5,.,CSASGVGQETQYF,TGCAGCGCCTCGGGGGTGGGACAAGAGACCCAGTACTTC
TRBV15,TRBD1,TRBJ2-7,.,CATSRDVRIPGTAGPYEQYF,TGTGCCACCAGCAGAGATGTTCGGATCCCCGGGACAGCAGGACCCTACGAGCAGTACTTC
TRBV10-1,.,TRBJ2-7,.,CASSPSGKGYEQYF,TGCGCCAGCAGTCCATCTGGAAAGGGATACGAGCAGTACTTC
TRBV19,TRBD1,TRBJ1-1,.,CASSLRTGVAEAFF,TGTGCCAGTAGTTTGCGGACAGGAGTAGCTGAAGCTTTCTTT
TRBV11-2,.,TRBJ1-2,.,CASSLSGRTYGYTF,TGTGCCAGCAGCTTATCGGGCCGGACCTATGGCTACACCTTC
TRBV7-9,TRBD1,TRBJ1-1,few,CASSPDRETTEAFF,TGTGCCAGCAGCCCGGACAGGGAGACGACTGAAGCTTTCTTT
TRBV28,.,TRBJ1-4,once,CASSSRVITNEKLFF,TGTGCCAGCAGTTCCCGCGTGATAACTAATGAAAAACTGTTTTTT
TRBV18,TRBD2,TRBJ2-3,.,CASSPMRGVTDTQYF,TGTGCCAGCTCCCCAATGCGGGGGGTGACAGATACGCAGTATTTT
TRBV15,.,TRBJ1-2,.,CATSRTESYGYTF,TGTGCCACCAGCAGGACGGAAAGCTATGGCTACACCTTC
TRBV2,TRBD1,TRBJ1-1,few,CASSEGRDRDTEAFF,TGTGCCAGCAGTGAAGGAAGGGACAGGGACACTGAAGCTTTCTTT
TRBV27,TRBD2,TRBJ2-3,.,CASSSSAGGYTDTQYF,TGTGCCAGCAGTTCCTCAGCGGGAGGGTACACAGATACGCAGTATTTT
TRBV29-1,.,TRBJ2-1,.,CVLADTYNEQFF,TGTGTGTTAGCGGATACCTACAATGAGCAGTTCTTC
TRBV5-6,.,TRBJ1-1,.,CASSLRSAGIIEAFF,TGTGCCAGCAGCTTGAGGTCGGCGGGGATAATAGAAGCTTTCTTT
TRBV11-2,.,TRBJ2-1,.,CASSLSRTPAYNEQFF,TGTGCCAGCAGCTTAAGCAGGACACCGGCTTACAATGAGCAGTTCTTC
TRBV27,.,TRBJ1-1,.,CASSLGRVNTEAFF,TGTGCCAGCAGTTTAGGCAGGGTGAACACTGAAGCTTTCTTT
TRBV25-1,.,TRBJ1-5,.,CASSESRFGQPQHF,TGTGCCAGCAGTGAATCGAGGTTCGGTCAGCCCCAGCATTTT
TRBV7-9,.,TRBJ1-5,.,CASSLDGFNQPQHF,TGTGCCAGCAGCTTAGATGGGTTCAATCAGCCCCAGCATTTT
TRBV13,.,TRBJ2-1,medium-sized,CASSQAGAGPSHEQFF,TGTGCCAGCAGCCAAGCTGGGGCGGGGCCAAGCCATGAGCAGTTCTTC
TRBV29-1,TRBD2,TRBJ2-7,few,CSVEWLAGGSYEQYF,TGCAGCGTTGAATGGCTAGCGGGCGGTTCCTACGAGCAGTACTTC
TRBV11-2,.,TRBJ2-5,.,CASSSEETQYF,TGTGCCAGCAGCTCAGAGGAGACCCAGTACTTC
TRBV15,.,TRBJ2-2,.,CATGSGAAGELFF,TGTGCCACCGGTTCGGGAGCCGCCGGGGAGCTGTTTTTT
TRBV6-1,.,TRBJ1-5,once,CASSEGAQSGNQPQHF,TGTGCCAGCAGTGAAGGGGCCCAATCGGGCAATCAGCCCCAGCATTTT
TRBV5-1,.,TRBJ1-2,.,CASSLARLGYGYTF,TGCGCCAGCAGCTTGGCCAGGCTGGGCTATGGCTACACCTTC
TRBV21-1,.,TRBJ1-3,.,CASSNVGDRGYSGNTIYF,TGTGCCAGCAGCAATGTTGGGGACAGGGGATACTCTGGAAACACCATATATTTT
TRBV30,.,TRBJ2-2,.,CAWSGSRVLNTGELFF,TGTGCCTGGAGTGGATCCCGGGTCCTGAACACCGGGGAGCTGTTTTTT
TRBV7-8,.,TRBJ1-5,.,CASSLVSGRGSQPQHF,TGTGCCAGCAGCTTAGTCAGCGGCAGGGGAAGTCAGCCCCAGCATTTT
TRBV9,TRBD1,TRBJ2-7,.,CASSVAPGTGLVEQYF,TGTGCCAGCAGCGTAGCTCCTGGGACAGGACTTGTTGAGCAGTACTTC
TRBV14,TRBD1,TRBJ2-7,.,CASSEGQGLPYEQYF,TGTGCCAGCAGCGAGGGACAGGGGTTACCCTACGAGCAGTACTTC
TRBV4-1,TRBD2,TRBJ2-1,.,CASSQDYPLGAGAQFF,TGCGCCAGCAGCCAAGATTACCCCCTGGGAGCGGGAGCGCAGTTCTTC
TRBV7-2,.,TRBJ2-3,once,CASSLGRNTDTQYF,TGTGCCAGCAGCTTAGGGAGGAACACAGATACGCAGTATTTT
TRBV6-1,.,TRBJ2-7,once,CASSELLSYSTYEQYF,TGTGCCAGCAGTGAACTCCTCTCTTATAGTACCTACGAGCAGTACTTC
TRBV6-5,TRBD1,TRBJ1-2,medium-sized,CASRPGTGVGYTF,TGTGCCAGCCGCCCCGGGACAGGGGTAGGCTACACCTTC
TRBV28,.,TRBJ1-2,.,CASSAPGDSLYGYTF,TGTGCCAGCAGTGCCCCAGGGGATTCTCTCTATGGCTACACCTTC